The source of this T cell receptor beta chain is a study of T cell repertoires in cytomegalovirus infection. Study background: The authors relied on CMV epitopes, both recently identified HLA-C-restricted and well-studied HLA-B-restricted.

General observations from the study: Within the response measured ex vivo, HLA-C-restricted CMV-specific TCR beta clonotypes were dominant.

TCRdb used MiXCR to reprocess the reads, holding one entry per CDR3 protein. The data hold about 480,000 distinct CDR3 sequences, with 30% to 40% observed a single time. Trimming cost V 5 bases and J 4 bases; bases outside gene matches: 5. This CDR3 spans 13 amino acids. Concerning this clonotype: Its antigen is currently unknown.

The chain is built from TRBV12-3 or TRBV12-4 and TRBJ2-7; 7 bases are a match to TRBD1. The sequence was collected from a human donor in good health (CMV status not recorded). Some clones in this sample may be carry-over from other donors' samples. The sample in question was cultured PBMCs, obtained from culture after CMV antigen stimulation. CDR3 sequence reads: CASSLGTEYEQYV. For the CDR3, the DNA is TGTGCCAGCAGTCTCGGGACAGAGTACGAGCAGTACGTC.